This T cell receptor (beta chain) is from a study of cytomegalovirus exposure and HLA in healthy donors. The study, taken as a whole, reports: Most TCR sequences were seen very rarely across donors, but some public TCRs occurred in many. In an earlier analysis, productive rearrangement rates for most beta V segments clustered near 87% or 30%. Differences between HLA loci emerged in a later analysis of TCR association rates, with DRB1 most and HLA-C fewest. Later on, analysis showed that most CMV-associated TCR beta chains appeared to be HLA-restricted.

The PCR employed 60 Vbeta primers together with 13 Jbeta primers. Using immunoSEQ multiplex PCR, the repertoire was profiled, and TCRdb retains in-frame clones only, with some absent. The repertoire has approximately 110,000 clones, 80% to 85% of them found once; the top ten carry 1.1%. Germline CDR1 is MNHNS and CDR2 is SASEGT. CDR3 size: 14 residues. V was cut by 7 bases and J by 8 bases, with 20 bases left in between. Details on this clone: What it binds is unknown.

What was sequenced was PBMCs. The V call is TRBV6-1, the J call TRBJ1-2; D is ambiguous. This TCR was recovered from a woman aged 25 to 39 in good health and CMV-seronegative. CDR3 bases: TGTGCCAGCAACCGGGATTCTGGAACGGGCGGCTACACCTTC. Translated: CASNRDSGTGGYTF.